A selection of T cell receptor beta chains follows, all from one sample in a study of OX40 agonist ivuxolimab in advanced cancers. Produced via immunoSEQ multiplex PCR; TCRdb's table is partial and in-frame only. The sample carries 95,000 to 150,000 clones, about 94% recorded once. The sequenced sample was CD4+ or CD8+ T cells sorted from blood, obtained in a trial of the OX40 agonist ivuxolimab. The receptors come from an adult with an advanced solid tumor such as melanoma, head and neck, liver or kidney cancer. CDR3s include the opening cysteine and the closing phenylalanine or tryptophan. The D gene is left open where the match is weak. Rows may omit the clone size; those that give it use once, few, many or a size class.

cdr3_nt	cdr3_aa	d_call	v_call	j_call	clone_size
TGTGCCAGCAGCCCATTTCGAGCAGGGCTGAACACTGAAGCTTTCTTT	CASSPFRAGLNTEAFF	NA	TRBV9	TRBJ1-1	NA
TGTGCCAGCAGTAGAGGCCTTACCCAAGGCAAGCAGTACTTC	CASSRGLTQGKQYF	NA	TRBV2	TRBJ2-7	NA
TGTGCCAGCAGCTTAGTGACGGCCCGGCCGAATGAAAAACTGTTTTTT	CASSLVTARPNEKLFF	NA	TRBV7-9	TRBJ1-4	NA
TGTGCCAGCAGTTTGGGCCGGGGGTCCCACGAGCAGTACTTC	CASSLGRGSHEQYF	NA	TRBV7-9	TRBJ2-7	NA
TGTGCCAGCAGGCCAGCGGGGAACACCGGGGAGCTGTTTTTT	CASRPAGNTGELFF	NA	TRBV6-5	TRBJ2-2	NA
TGTGCCAGCAGCCCGCAAGGACAGGGGTACCCCACCGGGGAGCTGTTTTTT	CASSPQGQGYPTGELFF	TRBD1	TRBV4-2	TRBJ2-2	NA
TGTGCCAGCAGTGGAGACAGGGGCTCTGGAAACACCATATATTTT	CASSGDRGSGNTIYF	TRBD1	TRBV25-1	TRBJ1-3	NA
TGTGCCAGCAGTTCTCGAGGGATCCGAGATGAAAAACTGTTTTTT	CASSSRGIRDEKLFF	NA	TRBV27	TRBJ1-4	NA
TGTGCCAGCAGCTTAATCAGGGGGCTAGACGAGCAGTACTTC	CASSLIRGLDEQYF	TRBD1	TRBV7-2	TRBJ2-7	NA
TGTGCCAGCAGTTTACCAGGAGGGACTGGGCGCGGCTACACCTTC	CASSLPGGTGRGYTF	NA	TRBV28	TRBJ1-2	NA
TGTGCCAGCAGTGGGTCGGCCATCTCCTACGAGCAGTACTTC	CASSGSAISYEQYF	NA	TRBV28	TRBJ2-7	NA
TGTGCCTGGAGTGTAAAAGGGCTTCAAGTCCAAGAGACCCAGTACTTC	CAWSVKGLQVQETQYF	NA	TRBV30	TRBJ2-5	NA
TGTGCCAGCAGCCCGCTTGGGGGAGCTCGCTTTAACTATGGCTACACCTTC	CASSPLGGARFNYGYTF	NA	TRBV7-2	TRBJ1-2	NA
TGTGCCAGCAGTTATATAGGAGGGAGCTACAATGAGCAGTTCTTC	CASSYIGGSYNEQFF	NA	TRBV6-5	TRBJ2-1	NA
TGCAGCGTTGAAGGGACTAGCGGGCCAACCTACGAGCAGTACTTC	CSVEGTSGPTYEQYF	TRBD2	TRBV29-1	TRBJ2-7	NA
TGTGCCAGCAGCTTAGACGGACAGGCGAACACTGAAGCTTTCTTT	CASSLDGQANTEAFF	TRBD1	TRBV7-2	TRBJ1-1	NA
TGTGCCAGCCTAGGGTTTGGCGTTACAGATACGCAGTATTTT	CASLGFGVTDTQYF	NA	TRBV18	TRBJ2-3	NA
TGCGCCAGCAGCTTGGATTTGGGGTTGGATGGCAATGAGCAGTTCTTC	CASSLDLGLDGNEQFF	NA	TRBV5-1	TRBJ2-1	NA
TGTGCCAGTAGTAGGAGCGGGGGGGCAGGCACAGATACGCAGTATTTT	CASSRSGGAGTDTQYF	TRBD2	TRBV19	TRBJ2-3	NA
TGTGCCAGCAGTTACAGTAAGGGGAACACTGAAGCTTTCTTT	CASSYSKGNTEAFF	NA	TRBV6-6	TRBJ1-1	NA
TGTGCCAGCAGCGTAGCTGGGACAGGGTCCCTCCAAGGGACCCAGTACTTC	CASSVAGTGSLQGTQYF	TRBD1	TRBV9	TRBJ2-5	NA
TGCGCCAGCAGCCACGAGACACAACCAGGGGAGACCCAGTACTTC	CASSHETQPGETQYF	NA	TRBV5-1	TRBJ2-5	NA
TGCGCCAGCAGCTTGCAGGGGAGTCCGAACAATGAGCAGTTCTTC	CASSLQGSPNNEQFF	NA	TRBV5-1	TRBJ2-1	NA
TGCGCCAGCAGCCAAGACACCTGGGGACCCAGCGGGGAGCTGTTTTTT	CASSQDTWGPSGELFF	NA	TRBV4-1	TRBJ2-2	NA
TGTGCCAGCTCGCAACAGGGTTCAGACACTGAAGCTTTCTTT	CASSQQGSDTEAFF	NA	TRBV18	TRBJ1-1	once
TGTGCCAGCAGGAAGGACAGGGGGCTGGTAAATACGCAGTATTTT	CASRKDRGLVNTQYF	TRBD1	TRBV27	TRBJ2-3	NA
TGCGCCAGCAGCTTGGCGACAGGGGGGGTATATGGCTACACCTTC	CASSLATGGVYGYTF	TRBD1	TRBV5-1	TRBJ1-2	NA
TGTGCCATCAGTGAGATTACAGGGCCCAGCGATGATACGCAGTATTTT	CAISEITGPSDDTQYF	NA	TRBV10-3	TRBJ2-3	NA
TGTGCCAGCAGCCCCCTGGGCGAAGGAGACTCCTACGAGCAGTACTTC	CASSPLGEGDSYEQYF	NA	TRBV4-2	TRBJ2-7	NA
TGTGCCATCAGTGACCCCCGGGGCAATGAGCAGTTCTTC	CAISDPRGNEQFF	NA	TRBV10-3	TRBJ2-1	NA
TGTGCCAGCAGCCGGGCCCGCGAAAAACTGTTTTTT	CASSRAREKLFF	NA	TRBV7-2	TRBJ1-4	NA
TGTGCCAGCAGCTTAGTGCGGGGGGCCGGGGAGCTGTTTTTT	CASSLVRGAGELFF	TRBD2	TRBV11-3	TRBJ2-2	NA
TGTGCCAGCAGCCTGCACGGGGGGGGAAACACCATATATTTT	CASSLHGGGNTIYF	NA	TRBV4-2	TRBJ1-3	NA
TGTGCCAGCAGCCCACCACTTGGGCGCTACAATGGCTACACCTTC	CASSPPLGRYNGYTF	NA	TRBV11-2	TRBJ1-2	NA
TGTGCCAGCAGTTTATCTCTAGCGGGGGGTAGCGGGGAGCTGTTTTTT	CASSLSLAGGSGELFF	TRBD2	TRBV28	TRBJ2-2	NA
TGTGCCAGCAGCCTTTCGTCTAAGCAGGCGTACACAGATACGCAGTATTTT	CASSLSSKQAYTDTQYF	NA	TRBV5-4	TRBJ2-3	NA
TGTGCCAGCAGCAGACCTAATCAGCCCCAGCATTTT	CASSRPNQPQHF	NA	TRBV11-2	TRBJ1-5	NA